This T cell receptor (beta chain) derives from a study of beta chain features in type 1 diabetes. Per germline, CDR1 MDHEN and CDR2 SYDVKM. The CDR3 length is 15 residues. The ends were cut back, 4 bases at V and 2 bases at J, with 12 bases in the middle. General study findings and limits: Although PCR might favor shorter templates, it would do so equally in patients and controls. Within each of all four CD4+ subsets, Type 1 diabetes patients had TCRB CDR3s that were moderately but significantly shorter.

The table lists this clone with a few counts. The antigen is unknown. As every portion of the isolated RNA was reverse transcribed, the sequencing read expressed TCRB transcripts. Average reads for naive, central memory and regulatory T cell samples were roughly 3.4 million. Generated by immunoSEQ multiplex PCR, the TCRdb table keeps only in-frame clones and is missing some. The sample shows 250,000 to 350,000 clones, 15% of them seen only once. Sequenced: naive CD4+ T cells from blood. V is TRBV28 and J is TRBJ1-3, with D unclear. The origin of this receptor is a young man with type 1 diabetes. CDR3 protein: CASSSPGSPGNTIYF. CDR3 coding DNA: TGTGCCAGCAGTTCTCCAGGCAGCCCTGGAAACACCATATATTTT.